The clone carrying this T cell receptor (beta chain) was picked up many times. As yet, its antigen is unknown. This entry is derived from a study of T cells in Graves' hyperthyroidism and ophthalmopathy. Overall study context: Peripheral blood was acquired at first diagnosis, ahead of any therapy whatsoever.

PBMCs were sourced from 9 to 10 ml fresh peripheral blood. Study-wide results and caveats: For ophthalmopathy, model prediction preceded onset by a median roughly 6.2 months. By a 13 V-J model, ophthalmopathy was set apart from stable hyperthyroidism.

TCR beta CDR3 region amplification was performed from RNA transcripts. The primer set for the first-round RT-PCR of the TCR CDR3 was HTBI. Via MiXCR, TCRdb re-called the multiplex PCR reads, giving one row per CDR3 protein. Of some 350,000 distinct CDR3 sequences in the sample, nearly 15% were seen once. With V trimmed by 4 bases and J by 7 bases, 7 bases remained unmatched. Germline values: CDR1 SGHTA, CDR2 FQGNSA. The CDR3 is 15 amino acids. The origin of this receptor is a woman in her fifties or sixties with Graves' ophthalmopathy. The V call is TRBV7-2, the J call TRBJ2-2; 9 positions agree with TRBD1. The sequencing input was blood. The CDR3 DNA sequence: TGTGCCAGCAGCTACGGGACAGGGCGGGTCGGGGAGCTGTTTTTT. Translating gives CASSYGTGRVGELFF.